A single sample is the source of the 31 T cell receptor beta chains below, sequenced in a study of cytomegalovirus exposure and HLA in healthy donors (dated by TCRdb to between 2016 and 2019). Libraries came from the immunoSEQ multiplex PCR assay. The table was pulled from immuneACCESS by TCRdb, which kept in-frame rearrangements only. Such tables lose some clones; where checked, under half of the loss comes from unresolved V genes, and the rest has no known cause. The table for this sample lists approximately 54,000 clones; roughly nine tenths of them were counted only once. The top ten clonotypes cover around 9.2% of the sample. Sequencing was done on a sample of PBMCs. The receptors were gathered from a woman under 30 in good health and CMV-seropositive.

V usage is TRBV10-3 and J usage is TRBJ1-6; D unclear. The CDR3 sequence is 14 residues long. V was trimmed by 2 bases and J by 5 bases, leaving 7 bases between them. CDR1 is ENHRY and CDR2 is SYGVKD in the germline V gene. The CDR3 region is CAISEQQNNSPLHF. CDR3 DNA: TGTGCCATCAGTGAGCAACAGAATAATTCACCCCTCCACTTT.

The chain combines TRBV6-5 with TRBJ1-6, with 8 bases aligning to TRBD1. The CDR3 is made up of 15 amino acids. The V gene's germline CDR1 is MNHEY and CDR2 SVGAGI. The junction had 5 bases not matched to a gene; V was cut back by 2 bases and J by 8 bases. CDR3 coding DNA: TGTGCCAGCAGTTACGGGACAGGTCATGATTCACCCCTCCACTTT. Translated: CASSYGTGHDSPLHF.

The chain uses TRBV27 and TRBJ1-2, with 7 bases identical to TRBD1. The CDR3 is made up of 15 amino acids. Unmatched junction bases numbered 10, after V lost 5 bases and J lost 4 bases. CDR1 is MNHEY, CDR2 SMNVEV, per germline (reference sequence). The CDR3 DNA reads TGTGCCAGCAGTGCGGGACAGAACCGCGTCTATGGCTACACCTTC. Protein sequence: CASSAGQNRVYGYTF.

The genes are TRBV7-9 and TRBJ2-4; 7 bases map to TRBD1. The germline V gene encodes CDR1 SEHNR and CDR2 FQNEAQ (reference sequence). The CDR3 runs 16 residues. V dropped 5 bases and J dropped 2; count of bases not matched to a gene: 9. This CDR3 is CASSKTGVGTKNIQYF. The CDR3 DNA follows: TGTGCCAGCAGCAAAACAGGGGTCGGGACCAAAAACATTCAGTACTTC. Full variable domain (rest looked up from reference TRBV7-9 and TRBJ2-4): DTGVSQNPRHKITKRGQNVTFRCDPISEHNRLYWYRQTLGQGPEFLTYFQNEAQLEKSRLLSDRFSAERPKGSFSTLEIQRTEQGDSAMYLCASSKTGVGTKNIQYFGAGTRLSVL.

V and J are TRBV5-1 and TRBJ1-3; D is ambiguous. The CDR3 length is 16 residues. The germline gives CDR1 SGHRS, CDR2 YFSETQ. V was shortened by 0 bases and J by 2 bases, with 12 bases between the two germline ends. In nucleotides, the CDR3 is TGCGCCAGCAGCTTGGTAGGCGGTAATACTGGAAACACCATATATTTT. Amino acid sequence: CASSLVGGNTGNTIYF.

The J gene is TRBJ2-1, the V gene TRBV30, with 7 bases matching TRBD1. Germline-derived CDR1 and CDR2 are GTSNPN and SVGIG (reference sequence). The CDR3 sequence is 17 residues long. Unmatched junction bases numbered 13, after V lost 1 base and J lost 4 bases. CDR3 DNA: TGTGCCTGGAGTGCCACACTCGGGGCAGGGGGATACAATGAGCAGTTCTTC. As protein: CAWSATLGAGGYNEQFF. Filled out from reference TRBV30 and TRBJ2-1, the complete variable domain reads SQTIHQWPATLVQPVGSPLSLECTVEGTSNPNLYWYRQAAGRGLQLLFYSVGIGQISSEVPQNLSASRPQDRQFILSSKKLLLSDSGFYLCAWSATLGAGGYNEQFFGPGTRLTVL.

This chain joins TRBV30 and TRBJ2-3; a possible D gene is TRBD2 (6 bases). The CDR3 consists of 13 residues. The germline V gene encodes CDR1 GTSNPN and CDR2 SVGIG (reference sequence). V was cut by 4 bases and J by 1 base, with 9 bases left in between. CDR3 amino acids: CAWTTGGTDTQYF. The CDR3 DNA reads as TGTGCCTGGACAACGGGAGGCACAGATACGCAGTATTTT.

This chain links TRBV5-1 with TRBJ1-2; D is unresolved. V was pared by 5 bases and J by 3 bases, with 5 bases between. The CDR3 is 11 amino acids. The germline gives CDR1 SGHRS, CDR2 YFSETQ. In DNA form, the CDR3 reads TGCGCCAGCAGGGCAGACTATGGCTACACCTTC. The encoded protein is CASRADYGYTF.

The rearrangement joins TRBV4-2 to TRBJ1-2, with TRBD1 identical over 7 bases. CDR1 LGHNA and CDR2 YNFKEQ come from the germline V gene. The trim removed 0 bases at V and 2 bases at J, leaving 6 bases unmatched. This CDR3 region has 16 residues. The CDR3 nucleotides are TGTGCCAGCAGCCAAGATCAGACAGGGAGGAACTATGGCTACACCTTC. Its translation: CASSQDQTGRNYGYTF.

The V and J genes are TRBV11-1 and TRBJ2-7, with 7 bases identical to TRBD1. This CDR3 is built from 14 residues. The germline V gene has CDR1 SGHAT and CDR2 FQDESV (reference sequence). V gave up 5 bases and J gave up 2 bases; unmatched junction bases: 6. The CDR3 loop reads CASSTTGVPYEQYF. CDR3 DNA: TGTGCCAGCAGCACAACAGGGGTGCCCTACGAGCAGTACTTC.

V usage is TRBV11-1 and J usage is TRBJ1-1; D may be TRBD1 (6 bases). This CDR3 spans 17 amino acids. Trimming removed 5 bases from V and 2 bases from J, with 21 bases in between. The germline CDR1 and CDR2 sequences are SGHAT and FQDESV (reference sequence). CDR3 sequence reads: CASSQAVSGQLNTEAFF. The CDR3 region has the DNA TGTGCCAGCAGCCAAGCGGTGAGTGGACAGTTAAACACTGAAGCTTTCTTT.

The CDR3: CASSQDTFRTGGRGYTF. The CDR3 DNA is TGCGCCAGCAGCCAAGATACGTTTAGGACAGGGGGAAGGGGCTACACCTTC. This chain joins TRBV4-3 and TRBJ1-2; 10 bases agree with TRBD1. Trimming at V came to 0 bases and at J to 8 bases, leaving 12 bases not matched to a gene. Per the germline V gene, CDR1 is LGHNA and CDR2 is YSLEER. CDR3 length equals 17 residues.

The genes are TRBV28 and TRBJ1-3; D is unresolved. The CDR3 has 13 residues. V lost 3 bases and J lost 2, with 5 bases in between. Germline V gene lookup returns CDR1 MDHEN and CDR2 SYDVKM. In nucleotides, the CDR3 is TGTGCCAGCAGTTTGGCGGCTGGAAACACCATATATTTT. Translated: CASSLAAGNTIYF. The full variable domain, completed using reference TRBV28 and TRBJ1-3, is DVKVTQSSRYLVKRTGEKVFLECVQDMDHENMFWYRQDPGLGLRLIYFSYDVKMKEKGDIPEGYSVSREKKERFSLILESASTNQTSMYLCASSLAAGNTIYFGEGSWLTVV.

The rearrangement joins TRBV30 to TRBJ1-2; 10 positions agree with TRBD1. The germline V gene has CDR1 GTSNPN and CDR2 SVGIG (reference sequence). V lost 5 bases to trimming and J lost 8 bases; unmatched junction nucleotides: 8. The CDR3 extends over 13 amino acids. CDR3 loop: CAWAEGTGVGYTF. Written as DNA, the CDR3 is TGTGCCTGGGCCGAGGGGACAGGGGTCGGCTACACCTTC.

The V and J genes are TRBV6-1 and TRBJ2-4; 8 nucleotides match TRBD1. The V gene end was trimmed by 5 bases and the J gene end by 3 bases; junction bases not matched to a gene: 6. The germline CDR1 and CDR2 sequences are MNHNS and SASEGT. The CDR3 spans 15 residues. CDR3 sequence (DNA): TGTGCCAGCAGTCCGACAGGGGATAACAAAAACATTCAGTACTTC. This translates into CASSPTGDNKNIQYF.

This clone was seen a handful of times. The rearrangement uses TRBV7-9 and TRBJ1-3; D unclear. The V gene's germline CDR1 is SEHNR and CDR2 FQNEAQ (reference sequence). The CDR3 sequence is 14 residues long. With 5 bases removed from V and 2 bases from J, the gap between germline ends came to 10 bases. CDR3 sequence reads: CASSVGIAGNTIYF. In DNA form, the CDR3 reads TGTGCCAGCAGCGTCGGGATAGCTGGAAACACCATATATTTT.

The chain links TRBV2 to TRBJ1-5; 8 bases map to TRBD1. Germline V gene data show CDR1 as SNHLY and CDR2 as FYNNEI. The junction had 5 bases not matched to a gene; V was cut back by 5 bases and J by 2 bases. The CDR3 is 15 residues long. CDR3 residues: CASSYGGQGNQPQHF. In DNA form, the CDR3 reads TGTGCCAGCAGTTACGGGGGACAGGGCAATCAGCCCCAGCATTTT.

The rearrangement links TRBV30 to TRBJ1-1, with D unclear. V lost 0 bases and J 10 bases, leaving 9 bases between the germline ends. The CDR3 length is 11 residues. Germline values: CDR1 GTSNPN, CDR2 SVGIG (reference sequence). This chain's CDR3 is CAWSVSRIAFF. In nucleotides, the CDR3 is TGTGCCTGGAGTGTATCCAGGATAGCTTTCTTT.

The rearrangement joins TRBV18 to TRBJ1-2; D might be TRBD1 (6 bases). Germline V gene sequence: CDR1 KGHSH, CDR2 LQKENI. V lost 2 bases, J lost 8 bases, and 15 bases lay in between. The CDR3 consists of 14 residues. This CDR3 is CASSPREQGGGYTF. CDR3 nucleotide sequence: TGTGCCAGCTCACCAAGAGAACAGGGCGGCGGCTACACCTTC.

The chain employs TRBV5-4 and TRBJ2-1, with TRBD2 matching 11 bases. This CDR3 has 16 amino acids. Germline V gene lookup returns CDR1 SGHNT and CDR2 YYREEE (reference sequence). The ends lost 4 bases at V and 3 bases at J; junction bases unmatched: 6. The CDR3 protein is CASSPGTSGLYNEQFF. For the CDR3, the DNA is TGTGCCAGCAGCCCTGGGACTAGCGGACTCTACAATGAGCAGTTCTTC.

The CDR3 loop is CASSLMVGQGQDQPQHF. The CDR3, as DNA: TGTGCCAGCAGCTTAATGGTAGGTCAGGGTCAAGATCAGCCCCAGCATTTT. This rearrangement joins TRBV7-3 to TRBJ1-5; D possibly corresponds to TRBD1 (5 bases). V lost 1 base to trimming and J lost 5 bases, with 18 bases between them. Germline V gene sequence: CDR1 SGHTA, CDR2 FQGTGA. CDR3 length: 17 residues.

The V gene is TRBV11-2, the J gene TRBJ2-6; D might be TRBD1 (5 bases). The CDR3 is made up of 17 amino acids. V lost 5 bases to trimming and J lost 0 bases, with 14 bases between them. CDR1 and CDR2 from the germline V gene are SGHAT and FQNNGV. CDR3 bases: TGTGCCAGCAGCCTTGGGGCTACCAGCTCTGGGGCCAACGTCCTGACTTTC. Protein product: CASSLGATSSGANVLTF. The variable domain in full, with the rest retrieved from reference TRBV11-2 and TRBJ2-6, is EAGVAQSPRYKIIEKRQSVAFWCNPISGHATLYWYQQILGQGPKLLIQFQNNGVVDDSQLPKDRFSAERLKGVDSTLKIQPAKLEDSAVYLCASSLGATSSGANVLTFGAGSRLTVL.

V usage is TRBV4-3 and J usage is TRBJ2-6; D unclear. V lost 2 bases, J lost 0 bases, and 8 bases lay in between. The CDR3 is 16 amino acids. Germline V gene sequence: CDR1 LGHNA, CDR2 YSLEER. CDR3 bases: TGCGCCAGCAGCCAATACAGAGTCTCTGGGGCCAACGTCCTGACTTTC. This encodes CASSQYRVSGANVLTF.

This clone was counted only a few times. This chain joins TRBV5-4 and TRBJ1-4, with TRBD1 identical over 10 bases. CDR3 length: 15 amino acids. J lost 8 bases, V lost 5 bases, and 9 bases had no gene match. Germline CDR1 SGHNT, CDR2 YYREEE (reference sequence). CDR3 DNA: TGTGCCAGCAGTTCCCGGGACAGGGGAACCGAAAAACTGTTTTTT. This sequence encodes CASSSRDRGTEKLFF.

The chain recombines TRBV5-1 with TRBJ2-7; 7 bases fit TRBD1. V shed 0 bases, J shed 6 bases, and the junction held 12 bases outside the gene matches. The CDR3 runs 16 residues. Germline assignment: CDR1 SGHRS and CDR2 YFSETQ. The CDR3 DNA follows: TGCGCCAGCAGCTTGGAACCGGGACAGAAGCCGTCCGAGCAGTACTTC. This sequence encodes CASSLEPGQKPSEQYF.

A few counts support this clone. The rearrangement uses TRBV5-4 and TRBJ1-6; 10 bases line up with TRBD1. Germline CDR1 is SGHNT and CDR2 is YYREEE (reference sequence). This CDR3 is built from 15 residues. Germline trimming cut 3 bases from V and 7 bases from J; bases unmatched to any gene: 4. CDR3 nucleotides: TGTGCCAGCAGCTCGGGGGGACAGGGGAATTCACCCCTCCACTTT. Its translation: CASSSGGQGNSPLHF. Together with reference TRBV5-4 and TRBJ1-6, the CDR3 gives the full variable domain: ETGVTQSPTHLIKTRGQQVTLRCSSQSGHNTVSWYQQALGQGPQFIFQYYREEENGRGNFPPRFSGLQFPNYSSELNVNALELDDSALYLCASSSGGQGNSPLHFGNGTRLTVT.

V is TRBV7-9 and J is TRBJ2-5, with 15 nucleotides matching TRBD2. Unmatched junction bases numbered 8, after V lost 5 bases and J lost 4 bases. Germline values: CDR1 SEHNR, CDR2 FQNEAQ (reference sequence). The CDR3 contains 17 residues. The CDR3 sequence is CASSRGLAGGLGETQYF. In DNA form, the CDR3 reads TGTGCCAGCAGCCGTGGACTAGCGGGGGGGCTTGGAGAGACCCAGTACTTC. Filled out from reference TRBV7-9 and TRBJ2-5, the complete variable domain reads DTGVSQNPRHKITKRGQNVTFRCDPISEHNRLYWYRQTLGQGPEFLTYFQNEAQLEKSRLLSDRFSAERPKGSFSTLEIQRTEQGDSAMYLCASSRGLAGGLGETQYFGPGTRLLVL.

The chain joins TRBV29-1 to TRBJ2-1; TRBD1 aligns across 8 bases. The J segment lost 5 bases and the V segment lost 7 bases, leaving 19 bases of the junction unmatched. CDR3 length: 17 amino acids. CDR1 and CDR2 (germline): SQVTM, ANQGSEA. The CDR3 DNA reads as TGCAGCGCCCCGGGGTCAGTGACAGGGGCGAACAACAATGAGCAGTTCTTC. Translating gives CSAPGSVTGANNNEQFF.

The rearrangement links TRBV6-6 to TRBJ1-2, with a possible D match to TRBD1 (6 bases). The V and J ends lost 7 bases and 9 bases respectively, with 18 bases between them. Germline lookup yields CDR1 MNHNY and CDR2 SVGAGI (reference sequence). The CDR3 loop spans 13 amino acids. CDR3 sequence: CASTSGGAESYTF. The CDR3 nucleotides read TGTGCCAGCACCTCGGGGGGGGCCGAGAGCTACACCTTC.

This clone was counted at least ten times. The rearrangement links TRBV6-4 to TRBJ2-3; D not resolved. V lost 8 bases and J 7 bases, leaving 7 bases between the germline ends. Germline V gives CDR1 MRHNA, CDR2 SNTAGT. The length of the CDR3 is 10 residues. The DNA of the CDR3 is TGTGCCAGCTTCCTTCATACGCAGTATTTT. This encodes CASFLHTQYF.

The chain combines TRBV6-6 with TRBJ1-5; no definite D call. V shed 2 bases and J shed 6 bases, with 5 bases lying between them. In germline, CDR1 is MNHNY, CDR2 SVGAGI (reference sequence). This CDR3 has 12 amino acids. The CDR3 DNA follows: TGTGCCAGCAGTTACCCCCTTCAGCCCCAGCATTTT. This translates into CASSYPLQPQHF.